This TCR beta chain was identified during a study of blood T cell repertoires in COVID-19. Study summary: T cells, B-cell-depleted T cells, or PBMCs provided the cDNA or gDNA that served as material.

Participant ages covered about 18 to 90 years across about 25 US areas. Cohort placement rested on clinical history that participants reported themselves. The CDR3 has 19 residues. Germline V gene sequence: CDR1 WSHSY, CDR2 SAAADI. Trimming shortened V by 5 bases and J by 0 bases, and 25 bases separated the two germline ends. Original analysis: Amplification from reference gene primers served as the basis for estimated nucleated cell counts. The method was immunoSEQ multiplex PCR; TCRdb's version includes in-frame clones alone and lacks a portion of them. The DNA was the basis for D and trimming; V, J and clone size are from that table. This table has roughly 200,000 clones, around 82% appearing once.

Sequenced sample: PBMCs or T cells enriched from blood (not recorded which). The origin of this receptor is a woman aged 55 to 70 with acute COVID-19. The gene calls are TRBV10-2 and TRBJ2-5; a possible D gene is TRBD1 (7 bases). The chain's CDR3 is CASSLRDRLTGTDQETQYF. CDR3 sequence (DNA): TGCGCCAGCAGTCTGAGGGACAGACTTACCGGGACTGACCAAGAGACCCAGTACTTC.